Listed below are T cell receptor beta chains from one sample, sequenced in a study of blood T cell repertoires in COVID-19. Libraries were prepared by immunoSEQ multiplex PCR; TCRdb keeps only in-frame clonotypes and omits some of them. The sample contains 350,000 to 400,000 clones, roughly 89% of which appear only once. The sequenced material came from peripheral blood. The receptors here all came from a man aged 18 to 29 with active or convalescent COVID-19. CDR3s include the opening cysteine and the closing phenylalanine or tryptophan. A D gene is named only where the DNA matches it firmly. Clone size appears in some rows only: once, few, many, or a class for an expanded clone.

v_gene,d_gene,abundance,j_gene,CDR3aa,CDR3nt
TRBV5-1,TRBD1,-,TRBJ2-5,CASADRVQETQYF,TGCGCCAGCGCCGACAGGGTGCAAGAGACCCAGTACTTC
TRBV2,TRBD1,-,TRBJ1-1,CASSERGTGSTEAFF,TGTGCCAGCAGTGAACGTGGGACAGGGAGCACTGAAGCTTTCTTT
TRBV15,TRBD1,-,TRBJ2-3,CATSRTGGFDTQYF,TGTGCCACCAGCAGGACAGGGGGCTTCGATACGCAGTATTTT
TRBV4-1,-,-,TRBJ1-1,CASSQSPGETEAFF,TGCGCCAGCAGCCAGAGCCCAGGGGAGACTGAAGCTTTCTTT
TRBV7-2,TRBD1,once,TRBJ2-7,CASSIVGTESSYEQYF,TGTGCCAGCAGCATAGTGGGGACAGAGAGCTCCTACGAGCAGTACTTC
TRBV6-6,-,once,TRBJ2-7,CASSYAAVLYEQYF,TGTGCCAGCAGTTACGCGGCTGTTCTCTACGAGCAGTACTTC
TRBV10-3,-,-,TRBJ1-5,CAISEDAGRGNQPQHF,TGTGCCATCAGTGAGGACGCGGGACGCGGCAATCAGCCCCAGCATTTT
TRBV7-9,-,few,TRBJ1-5,CASSYGAGDQPQHF,TGTGCCAGCAGCTACGGGGCAGGGGATCAGCCCCAGCATTTT
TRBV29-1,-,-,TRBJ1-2,CSVEDPTGFYGYTF,TGCAGCGTTGAAGACCCGACAGGATTCTATGGCTACACCTTC
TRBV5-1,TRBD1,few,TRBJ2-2,CASSFYGQGGELFF,TGCGCCAGCAGCTTTTACGGACAGGGAGGGGAGCTGTTTTTT
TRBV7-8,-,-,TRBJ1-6,CASSLEAGPFDNSPLHF,TGTGCCAGCAGCTTAGAGGCAGGGCCTTTTGATAATTCACCCCTCCACTTT
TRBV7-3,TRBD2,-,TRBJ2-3,CASSILAGRTDTQYF,TGTGCCAGCAGTATACTAGCGGGGCGCACAGATACGCAGTATTTT
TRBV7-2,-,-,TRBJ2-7,CASSLVEGARSEQYF,TGTGCCAGCAGCTTAGTGGAGGGGGCGAGATCCGAGCAGTACTTC
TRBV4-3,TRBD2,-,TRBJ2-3,CASSQGRASGRTLSADTQYF,TGCGCCAGCAGCCAAGGCCGCGCTAGCGGGAGGACTCTAAGTGCAGATACGCAGTATTTT
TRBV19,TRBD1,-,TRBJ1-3,CASSDWTGSGNTIYF,TGTGCCAGTAGTGATTGGACAGGATCTGGAAACACCATATATTTT
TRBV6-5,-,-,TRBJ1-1,CASSYGQGFAEAFF,TGTGCCAGCAGTTACGGCCAGGGCTTCGCTGAAGCTTTCTTT
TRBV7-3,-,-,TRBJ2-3,CASSLTGNTDTQYF,TGTGCCAGCAGCTTAACGGGCAACACAGATACTCAGTATTTT
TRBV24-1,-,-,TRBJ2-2,CATRPSNTGELFF,TGTGCCACCAGGCCTAGTAATACCGGGGAGCTGTTTTTT
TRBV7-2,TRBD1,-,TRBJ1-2,CASSLADRTNYGYTF,TGTGCCAGCAGCTTAGCGGACAGGACTAACTATGGCTACACCTTC
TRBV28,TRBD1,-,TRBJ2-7,CASRGQGTYEQYF,TGTGCCAGCAGGGGACAGGGGACCTACGAGCAGTACTTC
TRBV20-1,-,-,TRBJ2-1,CSASLGGNNEQFF,TGCAGTGCTAGTTTGGGGGGTAACAATGAGCAGTTCTTC
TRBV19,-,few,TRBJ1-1,CASDRGSGTEAFF,TGTGCCAGTGACCGGGGGTCGGGTACTGAAGCTTTCTTT
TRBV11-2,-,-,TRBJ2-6,CASSADSSGANVLTF,TGTGCCAGCAGCGCCGACAGCTCTGGGGCCAACGTGCTGACTTTC
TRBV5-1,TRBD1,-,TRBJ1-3,CASSDQQGGSGNTIYF,TGCGCCAGCAGCGACCAACAGGGGGGCTCTGGAAACACCATATATTTT
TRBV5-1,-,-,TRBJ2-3,CASSFTEPGTDTQYF,TGCGCCAGCAGCTTCACAGAACCAGGCACAGATACGCAGTATTTT
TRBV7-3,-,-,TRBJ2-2,CASSPDFPRTGELFF,TGTGCCAGCAGCCCGGACTTCCCTAGGACCGGGGAGCTGTTTTTT
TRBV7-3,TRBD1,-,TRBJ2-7,CASSLSRDSYEQYF,TGTGCCAGCAGCTTATCAAGGGACAGCTACGAGCAGTACTTC
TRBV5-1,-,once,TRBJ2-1,CASSLVAGDEQFF,TGCGCCAGCAGCTTGGTAGCCGGGGATGAGCAGTTCTTC
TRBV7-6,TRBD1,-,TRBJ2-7,CASSAAGTGSYEQYF,TGTGCCAGCAGCGCCGCGGGGACAGGGTCTTACGAGCAGTACTTC
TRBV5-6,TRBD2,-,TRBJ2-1,CASSFIREGPYNEQFF,TGTGCCAGCAGCTTTATCCGGGAGGGCCCCTACAATGAGCAGTTCTTC
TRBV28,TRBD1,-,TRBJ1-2,CASSDRAYGYTF,TGTGCCAGCAGCGACAGGGCCTATGGCTACACCTTC
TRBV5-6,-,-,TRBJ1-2,CASSLSIRGSYGYTF,TGTGCCAGCAGCTTGTCTATACGAGGGTCATATGGCTACACCTTC
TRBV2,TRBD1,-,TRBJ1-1,CAITPRDRGTEAFF,TGTGCCATAACCCCCCGGGACAGGGGAACTGAAGCTTTCTTT
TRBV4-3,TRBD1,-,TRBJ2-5,CASSSYRGQETQYF,TGCGCCAGCAGCTCCTACAGGGGGCAAGAGACCCAGTACTTC
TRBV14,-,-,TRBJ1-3,CASSQLGSSGNTIYF,TGTGCCAGCAGCCAACTGGGGAGCTCTGGAAACACCATATATTTT
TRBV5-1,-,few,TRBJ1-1,CASSLVTNTEAFF,TGCGCCAGCAGCTTGGTTACTAACACTGAAGCTTTCTTT
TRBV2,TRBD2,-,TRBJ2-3,CASSELAGGLTDTQYF,TGTGCCAGCAGTGAATTAGCGGGGGGCCTCACAGATACGCAGTATTTT
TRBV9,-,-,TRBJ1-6,CASSPPGFSNSPLHF,TGTGCCAGCAGCCCCCCCGGGTTTAGTAATTCACCCCTCCACTTT
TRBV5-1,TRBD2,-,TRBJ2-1,CASSKLAGGSYNEQFF,TGCGCCAGCAGCAAACTAGCGGGGGGCTCCTACAATGAGCAGTTCTTC
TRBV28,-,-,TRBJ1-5,CASSPSQGRNQPQHF,TGTGCCAGCAGTCCCTCACAGGGACGGAATCAGCCCCAGCATTTT
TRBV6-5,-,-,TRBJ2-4,CASSYSATPAKNIQYF,TGTGCCAGCAGTTACTCTGCCACTCCAGCCAAAAACATTCAGTACTTC
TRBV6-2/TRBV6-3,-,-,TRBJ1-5,CASSQNRMNQPQHF,TGTGCCAGCAGTCAGAACAGGATGAATCAGCCCCAGCATTTT
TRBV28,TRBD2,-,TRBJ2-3,CASSLTAGTSGGHTDTQYF,TGTGCCAGCAGTTTAACGGCGGGAACCTCGGGAGGGCACACAGATACGCAGTATTTT
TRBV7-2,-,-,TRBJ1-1,CASSLKEGLNTEAFF,TGTGCCAGCAGCTTAAAGGAGGGGTTGAACACTGAAGCTTTCTTT
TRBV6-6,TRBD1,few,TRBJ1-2,CAARQGGDYGYTF,TGTGCCGCCCGACAGGGGGGGGACTATGGCTACACCTTC
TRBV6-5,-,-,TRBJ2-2,CASRRAGELFF,TGTGCCAGCAGACGGGCCGGGGAGCTGTTTTTT
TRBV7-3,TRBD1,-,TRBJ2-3,CASSRGQLITDTQYF,TGTGCCAGCAGCCGGGGACAGCTAATCACAGATACGCAGTATTTT
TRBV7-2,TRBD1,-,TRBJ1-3,CASSLRGTGDGNTIYF,TGTGCCAGCAGCTTAAGGGGAACAGGGGACGGAAACACCATATATTTT
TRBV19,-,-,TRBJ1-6,CASSISSGHRKDSPLHF,TGTGCCAGTAGTATATCTTCAGGGCACAGGAAGGATTCACCCCTCCACTTT
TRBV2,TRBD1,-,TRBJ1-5,CASSDRRGNQPQHF,TGTGCCAGCAGTGACCGCAGGGGGAATCAGCCCCAGCATTTT
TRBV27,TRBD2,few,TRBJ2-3,CASSFPGGALATQYF,TGTGCCAGCAGTTTCCCCGGGGGGGCCCTCGCTACGCAGTATTTT
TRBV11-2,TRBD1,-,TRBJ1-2,CASSLSTGGAFSGYTF,TGTGCCAGCAGCTTATCGACAGGGGGGGCCTTTAGTGGCTACACCTTC
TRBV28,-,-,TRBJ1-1,CASKSGAGYNTEAFF,TGTGCCAGCAAGAGCGGGGCAGGGTATAACACTGAAGCTTTCTTT
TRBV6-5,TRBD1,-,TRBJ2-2,CASSYLDRETGELFF,TGTGCCAGCAGTTACCTGGACAGGGAGACCGGGGAGCTGTTTTTT
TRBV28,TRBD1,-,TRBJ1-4,CASETGGEKLFF,TGTGCCAGCGAGACAGGGGGTGAAAAACTGTTTTTT
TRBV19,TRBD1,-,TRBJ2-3,CASSPGTGDTDTQYF,TGTGCCAGTAGCCCCGGGACAGGGGACACAGATACGCAGTATTTT
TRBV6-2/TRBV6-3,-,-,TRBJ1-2,CASSYPLYGYTF,TGTGCCAGCAGTTATCCCCTTTATGGCTACACCTTC
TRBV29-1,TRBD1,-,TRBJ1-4,CSARNPGGIGLFF,TGCAGCGCCCGCAATCCAGGGGGGATAGGACTGTTTTTT
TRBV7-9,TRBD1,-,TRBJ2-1,CASSLVRGNEQFF,TGTGCCAGCAGCTTAGTCAGGGGGAATGAGCAGTTCTTC